The sequence of this T cell receptor (beta chain) was determined in a study of CD8+ T cells in alopecia areata. Across the whole study: Percent affected scalp area, the SALT score, rated treated patients' severity.

Extracted RNA was reverse transcribed, and the resulting cDNA served as sequencing template. Measured with immunoSEQ multiplex PCR; TCRdb has only the in-frame clones, and not every one. This table has 250,000 to 350,000 clones, around three fifths appearing once. The CDR3 is 14 residues long. J lost 4 bases, V lost 7 bases, and 10 bases had no gene match. Germline V gene lookup returns CDR1 MNHEY and CDR2 SMNVEV (reference sequence). Indicated treatment: oral pan-JAK inhibitor, 5-10 mg twice daily. The TCR originated in a human donor with alopecia areata. The chain is built from TRBV27 and TRBJ2-7; 7 bases fit TRBD1. The input for sequencing was CD4+ T cells sorted from blood, taken around week 54, from a patient treated with tofacitinib. The CDR3 region has the DNA TGTGCCAGCAAAATGGACAGGAACGATTACGAGCAGTACTTC. This sequence encodes CASKMDRNDYEQYF.